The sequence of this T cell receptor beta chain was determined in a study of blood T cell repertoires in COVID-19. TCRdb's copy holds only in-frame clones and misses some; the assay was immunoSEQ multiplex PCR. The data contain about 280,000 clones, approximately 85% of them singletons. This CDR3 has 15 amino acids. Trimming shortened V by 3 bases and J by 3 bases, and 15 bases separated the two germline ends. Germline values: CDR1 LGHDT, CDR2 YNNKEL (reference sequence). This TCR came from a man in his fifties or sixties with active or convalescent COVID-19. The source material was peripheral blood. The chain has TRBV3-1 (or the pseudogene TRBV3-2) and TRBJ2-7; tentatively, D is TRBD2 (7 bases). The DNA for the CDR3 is TGTGCCAGCAGCCAGCGGGGGCCAAAGGGCTACGAGCAGTACTTC. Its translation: CASSQRGPKGYEQYF.